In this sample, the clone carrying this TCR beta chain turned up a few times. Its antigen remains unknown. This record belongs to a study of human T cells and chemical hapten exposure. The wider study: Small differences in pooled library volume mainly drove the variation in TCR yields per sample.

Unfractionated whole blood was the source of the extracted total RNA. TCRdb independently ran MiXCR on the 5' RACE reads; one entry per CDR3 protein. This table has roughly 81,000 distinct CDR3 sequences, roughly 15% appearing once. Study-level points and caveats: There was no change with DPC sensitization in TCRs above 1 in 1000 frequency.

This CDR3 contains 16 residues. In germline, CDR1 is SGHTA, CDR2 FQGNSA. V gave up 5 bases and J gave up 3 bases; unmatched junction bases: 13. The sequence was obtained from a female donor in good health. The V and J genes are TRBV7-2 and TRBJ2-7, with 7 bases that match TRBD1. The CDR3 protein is CASSLQAPTGSYEQYF. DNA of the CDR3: TGTGCCAGCAGCCTCCAAGCTCCGACAGGGAGCTACGAGCAGTACTTC.